What follows is one T cell receptor (beta chain) and its context. The sample is drawn from a study of CD8+ T cells in alopecia areata. About the study: Tofacitinib was taken orally by treated patients, and the dose was 5 to 10 mg twice daily.

Sequencing used cDNA as its template, made by extracting RNA and reverse transcribing it. Generated by immunoSEQ multiplex PCR, the TCRdb table keeps only in-frame clones and is missing some. The table has 110,000 to 150,000 clones, approximately 49% seen once. Between the trimmed V and J ends, which lost 2 bases and 8 bases, there was a span of 18 bases. Looked up from germline, CDR1 is MGHDK and CDR2 is SYGVNS. The CDR3 totals 15 residues. The sequence was collected from a human donor with alopecia areata. The genes are TRBV25-1 and TRBJ1-2; tentative D call: TRBD1 (6 bases). This specimen consisted of CD4+ T cells sorted from blood, obtained at week 0. CDR3 in DNA: TGTGCCAGCAGTGAACGAGCGAGGGGGGAGGTGGGCTACACCTTC. It is translated as CASSERARGEVGYTF.